One and the same sample provided the 18 T cell receptor beta chains below, sequenced in a study of CD8 T cells in ankylosing spondylitis (dated by TCRdb to about 2017). Library preparation used 5' RACE. Sequencing was performed on an Illumina HiSeq 2500. The public sequencing data were trimmed at Q25 with fastp and processed into clonotypes with MiXCR by TCRdb, which kept only in-frame beta chains. Identical CDR3 proteins give one entry, which carries the most common genes and DNA. Recorded for this sample are 150,000 to 200,000 distinct CDR3 sequences; about 18% of them occurred a single time. The top ten constitute roughly 8% of the sample. Sequencing was performed on blood, either unsorted or a sorted T cell fraction (not recorded which). These receptor sequences come from a male donor with ankylosing spondylitis or in good health (not recorded which).

This clonotype was detected only a few times. The chain employs TRBV5-5 and TRBJ2-1; D gene uncertain. Deletions cut 4 bases from V and 6 bases from J, with 17 bases between. Germline CDR1 SGHKS, CDR2 YYEKEE (reference sequence). CDR3 length: 15 amino acids. CDR3 DNA sequence: TGTGCCAGCAGCATTCGGACGCTTGTCAGCAATGAGCAGTTCTTC. Amino acids: CASSIRTLVSNEQFF.

V is TRBV30 and J is TRBJ1-6, with a tentative D call TRBD1 (6 bases). CDR3 length: 13 amino acids. The germline V gene has CDR1 GTSNPN and CDR2 SVGIG (reference sequence). Between the trimmed V and J ends, which lost 0 bases and 9 bases, there was a span of 9 bases. DNA of the CDR3: TGTGCCTGGAGTGTACGACAGGTTTCACCCCTCCACTTT. Protein sequence: CAWSVRQVSPLHF.

This clonotype was recorded many times. V and J are TRBV20-1 and TRBJ2-7; TRBD1 aligns across 8 bases. After removal of 0 bases from V and 7 bases from J, the junction contained 2 bases not matched to a gene. The CDR3 length is 12 residues. Per germline, CDR1 DFQATT and CDR2 SNEGSKA (reference sequence). As DNA, the CDR3 is TGCAGTGCTAGAGAACAGGGGGATGAGCAGTACTTC. Translating gives CSAREQGDEQYF.

The chain couples TRBV10-3 to TRBJ2-2, with 9 positions matching TRBD2. After removal of 4 bases from V and 0 bases from J, the junction contained 3 bases not matched to a gene. The CDR3 runs to 16 residues. Germline V CDR1 and CDR2: ENHRY, SYGVKD. DNA for the CDR3: TGTGCCATCAGTGGTAGCGGGAGCGCGAACACCGGGGAGCTGTTTTTT. Its translation: CAISGSGSANTGELFF.

The gene calls are TRBV7-8 and TRBJ2-7; no reliable D call. The V end lost 2 bases, the J end lost 3 bases, and 23 bases lay between the germline ends. This CDR3 is built from 18 residues. In germline, CDR1 is SGHVS, CDR2 FQNEAQ. As DNA, the CDR3 is TGTGCCAGCAGCTTATTGAGCCTCGTTGGTCGCCGCAGCTACGAGCAGTACTTC. This encodes CASSLLSLVGRRSYEQYF.

Many counts were recorded for this clonotype. The V and J genes are TRBV19 and TRBJ2-3, with 10 positions matching TRBD1. Looked up from germline, CDR1 is LNHDA and CDR2 is SQIVND (reference sequence). CDR3 length: 14 amino acids. V was clipped by 8 bases and J by 0 bases; unmatched bases: 2. The CDR3 sequence: CASDRGRSTDTQYF. The DNA of the CDR3 is TGTGCCAGTGACAGGGGGCGCAGCACAGATACGCAGTATTTT.

This clonotype occurred a few times. This chain links TRBV20-1 with TRBJ2-5; no definite D call. Germline V gene data show CDR1 as DFQATT and CDR2 as SNEGSKA (reference sequence). The V and J ends lost 8 bases and 0 bases respectively, with 7 bases between them. The CDR3 is 11 residues long. The CDR3 DNA is TGCAGTTCGGAACACCAAGAGACCCAGTACTTC. Amino acid sequence: CSSEHQETQYF.

This clonotype was recorded many times. The V gene is TRBV20-1, the J gene TRBJ2-2, with a weak D call TRBD2 (5 bases). V was cut by 6 bases and J by 4 bases, with 21 bases left in between. In germline, CDR1 is DFQATT, CDR2 SNEGSKA (reference sequence). The CDR3 spans 16 residues. The CDR3 sequence is CSAPNPASGSTGELFF. For the CDR3, the DNA is TGCAGTGCCCCCAACCCGGCAAGCGGTAGCACCGGGGAGCTGTTTTTT.

This clonotype was detected only once. The rearrangement uses TRBV6-5 and TRBJ1-4, with 7 bases lining up with TRBD1. V lost 2 bases and J lost 5; bases outside the gene matches: 5. The CDR3 is made up of 15 amino acids. CDR1 and CDR2 (germline): MNHEY, SVGAGI. The DNA for the CDR3 is TGTGCCAGCAGTTACCGGACAGGTACCAATGAAAAACTGTTTTTT. This codes for CASSYRTGTNEKLFF.

This clonotype was observed at least ten times. This chain links TRBV5-1 with TRBJ2-1; tentatively, D is TRBD1 or TRBD2 (5 bases each). Germline CDR1 reads SGHRS; CDR2 reads YFSETQ. V gave up 0 bases and J gave up 2 bases, with 15 bases separating them. This CDR3 has 17 amino acids. The CDR3 is CASSLAGGGATYNEQFF. CDR3 nucleotide sequence: TGCGCCAGCAGCTTGGCCGGTGGGGGAGCAACCTACAATGAGCAGTTCTTC.

J is TRBJ2-7 and V is TRBV5-1; TRBD1 agrees at 7 bases. V gave up 4 bases and J gave up 2 bases; unmatched junction bases: 6. Germline lookup yields CDR1 SGHRS and CDR2 YFSETQ. The CDR3 length is 14 residues. The CDR3 sequence is CASSTKQGTYEQYF. The CDR3 DNA sequence: TGCGCCAGCAGCACGAAACAGGGGACCTACGAGCAGTACTTC.

V and J are TRBV6-5 and TRBJ2-3, with D perhaps matching TRBD1 (5 bases). The germline CDR1 and CDR2 sequences are MNHEY and SVGAGI. V was trimmed by 8 bases and J by 3 bases, leaving 12 bases between them. This CDR3 contains 13 residues. The CDR3 sequence: CASVGQMTDTQYF. The CDR3 DNA reads TGTGCCAGCGTAGGACAAATGACAGATACGCAGTATTTT.

This clonotype appeared many times. The V call is TRBV5-1, the J call TRBJ2-1, with 8 positions matching TRBD2. Unmatched junction bases numbered 6, after V lost 1 base and J lost 6 bases. The CDR3 covers 15 residues. Germline assignment: CDR1 SGHRS and CDR2 YFSETQ. This chain's CDR3 is CASSLLGLALNEQFF. CDR3 DNA sequence: TGCGCCAGCAGCTTGTTAGGACTAGCCCTCAATGAGCAGTTCTTC.

In regard to this clonotype: Just one base apart from a much larger clone, this may be a read error. This chain uses TRBV3-1 with TRBJ2-1, with TRBD2 as a possible D gene (5 bases). The CDR3 contains 15 residues. Germline V CDR1 and CDR2: LGHDT, YNNKEL (reference sequence). CDR3: CASSQDLLRSGGQLF. The DNA of the CDR3 is TGTGCCAGCAGCCAAGATCTTCTTCGCTCCGGCGGGCAGCTCTTC.

J is TRBJ2-7 and V is TRBV7-9, with TRBD2 matching over 8 bases. The CDR3 is made up of 14 amino acids. Germline V gene lookup returns CDR1 SEHNR and CDR2 FQNEAQ (reference sequence). J lost 6 bases, V lost 4 bases, and 8 bases had no gene match. CDR3 in amino acids: CASSSSGRGVEQYF. CDR3 DNA: TGTGCCAGCAGCTCCAGCGGGAGAGGGGTCGAGCAGTACTTC.

This clonotype was observed at least ten times. V usage is TRBV12-3 or TRBV12-4 and J usage is TRBJ1-1; D is possibly TRBD1 (6 bases). With 8 bases removed from V and 11 bases from J, the gap between germline ends came to 21 bases. This CDR3 is 13 amino acids long. CDR3 sequence: CASGRQALEGAFF. As DNA, the CDR3 is TGTGCCAGCGGACGACAGGCCCTCGAGGGGGCTTTCTTT.

This clonotype appeared a few times. The rearrangement uses TRBV5-1 and TRBJ2-7; TRBD2 matches 7 bases. The germline V gene encodes CDR1 SGHRS and CDR2 YFSETQ. The CDR3 totals 13 residues. After removal of 5 bases from V and 5 bases from J, the junction contained 7 bases not matched to a gene. DNA of the CDR3: TGCGCCAGCAGTTCCACGCGGGAGAACGAGCAGTACTTC. Amino acid sequence: CASSSTRENEQYF.

This clonotype was found many times. The chain recombines TRBV5-6 with TRBJ2-7; 13 positions agree with TRBD2. Germline CDR1 SGHDT, CDR2 YYEEEE. V lost 2 bases and J lost 6; bases outside the gene matches: 14. The length of the CDR3 is 18 residues. The CDR3 coding sequence is TGTGCCAGCAGCTTCCGGACTAGCGGGAGAACAAGGGGTAGCGAGCAGTACTTC. This codes for CASSFRTSGRTRGSEQYF. The entire variable domain, with the rest obtained from reference TRBV5-6 and TRBJ2-7, is as follows: DAGVTQSPTHLIKTRGQQVTLRCSPKSGHDTVSWYQQALGQGPQFIFQYYEEEERQRGNFPDRFSGHQFPNYSSELNVNALLLGDSALYLCASSFRTSGRTRGSEQYFGPGTRLTVT.